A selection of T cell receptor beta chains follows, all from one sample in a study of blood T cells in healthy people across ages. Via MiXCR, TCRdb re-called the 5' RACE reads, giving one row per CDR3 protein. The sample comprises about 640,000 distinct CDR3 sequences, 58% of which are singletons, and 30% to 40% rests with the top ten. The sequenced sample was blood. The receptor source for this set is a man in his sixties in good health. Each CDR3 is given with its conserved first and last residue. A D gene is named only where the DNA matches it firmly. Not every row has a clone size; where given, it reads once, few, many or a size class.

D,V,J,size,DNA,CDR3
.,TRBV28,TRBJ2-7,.,TGTGCCAGCAGTCCAGCAGCGGCGGGGGCCTACAATGAGCAGTACTTC,CASSPAAAGAYNEQYF
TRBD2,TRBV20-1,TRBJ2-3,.,TGCAGTGCTAGTACGGCGGGGGGACGAACAGATACGCAGTATTTT,CSASTAGGRTDTQYF
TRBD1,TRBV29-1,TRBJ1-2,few,TGCAGCGGTCTGACAGGGGGCGCGGATGGCTACACCTTC,CSGLTGGADGYTF
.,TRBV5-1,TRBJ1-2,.,TGCGCCAGCAGCCCGCTCGCTTTGGGCTACACCTTC,CASSPLALGYTF
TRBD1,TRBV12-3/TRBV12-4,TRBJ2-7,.,TGTGCCAGCAGTTCAGGGACAGGTGGCGAGCAGTACTTC,CASSSGTGGEQYF
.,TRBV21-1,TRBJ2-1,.,TGTGCCAGCAGCAAAGGAAGGGGCCCAGGGAATGAGCAGTTCTTC,CASSKGRGPGNEQFF
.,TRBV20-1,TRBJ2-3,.,TGCAGTGCTACACAATCCGGTACGCAGTATTTT,CSATQSGTQYF
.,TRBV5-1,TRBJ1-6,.,TGCGCCAGCAGGGAGACCGGTTCACCCCTCCACTTT,CASRETGSPLHF
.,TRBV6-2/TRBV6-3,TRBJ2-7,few,TGTGCCAGCAGTGACGGGGGATACTACGAGCAGTACTTC,CASSDGGYYEQYF
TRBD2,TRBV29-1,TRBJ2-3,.,TGCAGCGTTGAAGAGGGCGGGGGGGCCCCAGATACGCAGTATTTT,CSVEEGGGAPDTQYF
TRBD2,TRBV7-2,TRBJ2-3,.,TGCGCCAGCAGCTCAGGACTAGCGGGGGGTGGGGATACGCAGTATTTT,CASSSGLAGGGDTQYF
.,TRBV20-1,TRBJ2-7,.,TGCAGTGCTAGTAGGGGGGCCCCGAACTACGAGCAGTACTTC,CSASRGAPNYEQYF
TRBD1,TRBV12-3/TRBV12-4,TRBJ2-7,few,TGTGCCAGCAGTAGACAGGGAATTTCCTACGAGCAGTACTTC,CASSRQGISYEQYF
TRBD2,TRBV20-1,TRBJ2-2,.,TGCAGTGCTAGGGGGACTAGCGGGGCAATGAACACCGGGGAGCTGTTTTTT,CSARGTSGAMNTGELFF
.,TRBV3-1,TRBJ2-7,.,TGTGCCAGCAGCGAAGGGGGGCCTTCCTACGAGCAGTACTTC,CASSEGGPSYEQYF
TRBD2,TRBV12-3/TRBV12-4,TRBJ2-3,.,TGTGCCAGCACCGACCTTAGCGGGGGTGCAGATACGCAGTATTTT,CASTDLSGGADTQYF
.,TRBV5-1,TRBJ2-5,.,TGCGCCAGCAGGGGAAACAGCCAAGAGACCCAGTACTTC,CASRGNSQETQYF
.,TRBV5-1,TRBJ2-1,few,TGCGCCAGCAGCCCCCGGGAGCTTAACAATGAGCAGTTCTTC,CASSPRELNNEQFF
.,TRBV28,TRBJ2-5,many,TGTGCCAGCAGTTCCTTTTCGGGGGCCCTCCAAGAGACCCAGTACTTC,CASSSFSGALQETQYF
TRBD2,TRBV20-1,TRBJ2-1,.,TGCAGTGCCCCCGGGACTAGTACCTATGAGCAGTTCTTC,CSAPGTSTYEQFF
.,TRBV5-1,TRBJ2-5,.,TGCGCCAGCAGCTGGGAGGGACAGGTTCAAGAGACCCAGTACTTC,CASSWEGQVQETQYF
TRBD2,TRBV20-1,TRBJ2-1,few,TGCAGTGCTAGAGGTCCGAAGGCGGGGGAGGGCTGGAATGAGCAGTTCTTC,CSARGPKAGEGWNEQFF
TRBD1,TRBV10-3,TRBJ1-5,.,TGTGCCATCAGTCGGGGACAGAGCAATCAGCCCCAGCATTTT,CAISRGQSNQPQHF
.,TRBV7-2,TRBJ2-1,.,TGTGCCAGTGCGAAGGCCAACAATGAGCAGTTCTTC,CASAKANNEQFF
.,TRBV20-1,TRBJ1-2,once,TGCAGTGCCCAAACGGGGGGCAGGGCAGGCTATGGCTACACCTTC,CSAQTGGRAGYGYTF
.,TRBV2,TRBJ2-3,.,TGTGCCAGCAGCCCCCTCGAACGGAATACGCAGTATTTT,CASSPLERNTQYF
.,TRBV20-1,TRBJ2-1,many,TGCAGTGCTGAGCAACGGGGATCCTACAATGAGCAGTTCTTC,CSAEQRGSYNEQFF
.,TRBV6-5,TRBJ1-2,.,TGTGCCAGCAGTTACTCCGGGATCGACTACACCTTC,CASSYSGIDYTF
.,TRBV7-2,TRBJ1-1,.,TGTGCCAGCAGCTTAGCTGGGGACCCAACGGGGACTGAAGCTTTCTTT,CASSLAGDPTGTEAFF
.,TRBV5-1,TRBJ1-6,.,TGCGCCAGCAGCTTGGCCGGCCTATATAATTCACCCCTCCACTTT,CASSLAGLYNSPLHF